Listed here are 18 T cell receptor beta chains from one sample, sequenced in a study of T cells in Graves' hyperthyroidism and ophthalmopathy. The investigators amplified TCR beta CDR3 regions from RNA transcripts. The TCR CDR3 first-round RT-PCR relied on the HTBI primer set. TCRdb re-derived calls from the multiplex PCR reads in MiXCR, one entry per CDR3 protein. The profile covers 300,000 to 450,000 distinct CDR3 sequences, with roughly 15% appearing a single time and 15% to 20% taken by the ten largest. Specimen: blood. The receptor set was obtained from a young woman with Graves' ophthalmopathy.

This chain uses TRBV2 with TRBJ2-2; TRBD2 agrees at 11 bases. The germline V gene encodes CDR1 SNHLY and CDR2 FYNNEI. V was clipped by 5 bases and J by 7 bases; unmatched bases: 6. This CDR3 is 15 amino acids long. The CDR3 protein is CASSRGGTSGGELFF. Written as DNA, the CDR3 is TGTGCCAGCAGTCGAGGTGGGACTAGCGGCGGGGAGCTGTTTTTT.

The chain uses TRBV19 and TRBJ2-7; possible D gene TRBD1, 5 bases. The CDR3 runs to 15 residues. With 3 bases removed from V and 5 bases from J, the gap between germline ends came to 17 bases. Per the germline V gene, CDR1 is LNHDA and CDR2 is SQIVND (reference sequence). CDR3 in DNA: TGTGCCAGTAGTATTCGACCAGGGCTCGAGAACGAGCAGTACTTC. It translates to CASSIRPGLENEQYF.

J is TRBJ1-3 and V is TRBV20-1, with D perhaps TRBD1 (5 bases). This CDR3 has 15 residues. CDR1 is DFQATT, CDR2 SNEGSKA, per germline (reference sequence). V gave up 3 bases and J gave up 0 bases, with 12 bases separating them. The CDR3 here is CSASAGTVSGNTIYF. The DNA of the CDR3 is TGCAGTGCTAGTGCGGGGACCGTCTCTGGAAACACCATATATTTT.

In its sample, this clonotype was seen many times. The CDR3 DNA sequence: TGCAGTGCTGCGGACAGGGGGAGTCAGCCCCAGCATTTT. Its translation: CSAADRGSQPQHF. V and J are TRBV20-1 and TRBJ1-5, with 10 bases lining up with TRBD1. CDR3 size: 13 residues. V was clipped by 5 bases and J by 6 bases; unmatched bases: 4. Germline CDR1 and CDR2: DFQATT and SNEGSKA (reference sequence).

Many counts were recorded for this clonotype. This sequence joins TRBV2 and TRBJ2-3, with 8 bases identical to TRBD2. Germline CDR1 is SNHLY and CDR2 is FYNNEI. V trimming: 6 bases; J trimming: 1 base; junction bases outside the gene matches: 6. The CDR3 consists of 15 residues. For the CDR3, the DNA is TGTGCCAGCAGGGGGAGCGGGAGCCGCACAGATACGCAGTATTTT. It translates to CASRGSGSRTDTQYF.

This clonotype was counted ten times or more. The CDR3 protein is CSVEYGEGGTDTQYF. In nucleotides, the CDR3 is TGCAGCGTTGAGTACGGGGAGGGCGGCACAGATACGCAGTATTTT. The chain couples TRBV29-1 to TRBJ2-3, with 7 bases aligning to TRBD2. Germline CDR1 reads SQVTM; CDR2 reads ANQGSEA. V lost 3 bases, J lost 1 base, and 7 bases stayed unmatched. The CDR3 extends over 15 amino acids.

The V and J genes are TRBV12-3 or TRBV12-4 and TRBJ2-7; no reliable D call. The CDR3 contains 13 residues. The V gene lost 5 bases and the J gene lost 7 bases, with 15 bases spanning the gap. Here the CDR3 reads CASSPAALWEQYF. DNA for the CDR3: TGTGCCAGCAGTCCGGCGGCCCTTTGGGAGCAGTACTTC.

This rearrangement joins TRBV6-1 to TRBJ2-5; possible D gene TRBD2, 5 bases. This CDR3 spans 19 amino acids. Germline CDR1 and CDR2: MNHNS and SASEGT. V dropped 2 bases and J dropped 5 bases, with 27 bases sitting between them. CDR3 region: CASSECEGFRFFCGETQYF. The CDR3 coding sequence is TGTGCCAGCAGTGAATGTGAGGGTTTTCGGTTCTTTTGTGGGGAGACCCAGTACTTC.

This clonotype was found many times. The CDR3 coding sequence is TGCAGTGCTATTAGAACAGGGATCGGCTACGAGCAGTACTTC. Its translation is CSAIRTGIGYEQYF. V gene TRBV20-1 combines with J gene TRBJ2-7; possible D gene TRBD1, 6 bases. CDR1 is DFQATT, CDR2 SNEGSKA, per germline (reference sequence). Trimming took off 4 bases at V and 3 bases at J, with 16 bases between the two ends. This CDR3 region has 14 residues.

This clonotype was detected ten times or more. The rearrangement uses TRBV19 and TRBJ1-5; 8 bases line up with TRBD1. V was pared by 5 bases and J by 3 bases, with 6 bases of the junction left unmatched. Germline V CDR1 and CDR2: LNHDA, SQIVND (reference sequence). The CDR3 totals 15 residues. CDR3 loop: CASSVDREANQPQHF. DNA of the CDR3: TGTGCCAGTAGTGTGGACAGGGAGGCCAATCAGCCCCAGCATTTT. Based on the CDR3 plus reference TRBV19 and TRBJ1-5, the full variable domain is DGGITQSPKYLFRKEGQNVTLSCEQNLNHDAMYWYRQDPGQGLRLIYYSQIVNDFQKGDIAEGYSVSREKKESFPLTVTSAQKNPTAFYLCASSVDREANQPQHFGDGTRLSIL.

This clonotype was counted at least ten times. The V and J genes are TRBV28 and TRBJ2-2; 7 bases match TRBD1. This CDR3 has 13 amino acids. Germline-derived CDR1 and CDR2 are MDHEN and SYDVKM. V was clipped by 7 bases and J by 7 bases; unmatched bases: 6. CDR3 loop: CASNSGGYGELFF. DNA of the CDR3: TGTGCCAGCAATTCAGGGGGTTACGGGGAGCTGTTTTTT.

The rearrangement links TRBV4-1 to TRBJ1-5, with D perhaps matching TRBD1 (5 bases). This CDR3 has 16 residues. V lost 4 bases and J lost 2, with 15 bases in between. Germline CDR1 reads MGHRA; CDR2 reads YSYEKL. The CDR3 DNA reads TGCGCCAGCAGCCCCGGGGGTGGGGTGGGCAATCAGCCCCAGCATTTT. It is translated as CASSPGGGVGNQPQHF.

The chain recombines TRBV9 with TRBJ1-3; maybe TRBD1 (5 bases). Germline V gene data show CDR1 as SGDLS and CDR2 as YYNGEE. V shed 0 bases and J shed 0 bases, with 7 bases lying between them. This CDR3 has 15 amino acids. CDR3 in amino acids: CASSVDTGSGNTIYF. CDR3 nucleotides: TGTGCCAGCAGCGTAGATACAGGCTCTGGAAACACCATATATTTT. The entire variable domain, with the rest obtained from reference TRBV9 and TRBJ1-3, is as follows: DSGVTQTPKHLITATGQRVTLRCSPRSGDLSVYWYQQSLDQGLQFLIQYYNGEERAKGNILERFSAQQFPDLHSELNLSSLELGDSALYFCASSVDTGSGNTIYFGEGSWLTVV.

The chain has TRBV7-6 and TRBJ2-5, with 9 bases matching TRBD2. Germline CDR1 is SGHVS and CDR2 is FNYEAQ. The CDR3 contains 16 residues. The V segment lost 2 bases and the J segment 5 bases; nucleotides outside the gene matches: 9. CDR3 protein: CASSLSSGGQRETQYF. DNA for the CDR3: TGTGCCAGCAGCTTAAGTAGCGGGGGCCAAAGGGAGACCCAGTACTTC.

This clonotype was found many times. The chain is built from TRBV20-1 and TRBJ2-3, with D maybe TRBD1 (5 bases). The V gene's germline CDR1 is DFQATT and CDR2 SNEGSKA (reference sequence). The ends were cut back, 4 bases at V and 0 bases at J, with 14 bases in the middle. The CDR3 is 15 amino acids. CDR3: CSATRQNPSTDTQYF. The CDR3 DNA is TGCAGTGCTACGCGACAGAATCCTAGCACAGATACGCAGTATTTT.

This clonotype was seen repeatedly, ten times or more. V is TRBV7-6 and J is TRBJ2-5; D unclear. Germline assignment: CDR1 SGHVS and CDR2 FNYEAQ. This CDR3 has 14 residues. V lost 4 bases, J lost 5 bases, and 14 bases lay in between. The CDR3 region is CASSYLGLTETQYF. DNA of the CDR3: TGTGCCAGCAGCTATTTGGGGTTAACGGAGACCCAGTACTTC. The whole variable domain, filled in from reference TRBV7-6 and TRBJ2-5, reads GAGVSQSPRYKVTKRGQDVALRCDPISGHVSLYWYRQALGQGPEFLTYFNYEAQQDKSGLPNDRFSAERPEGSISTLTIQRTEQRDSAMYRCASSYLGLTETQYFGPGTRLLVL.

The table lists this clonotype with many counts. This chain links TRBV6-1 with TRBJ1-5; D is possibly TRBD1 (6 bases). The CDR3 contains 17 residues. Germline V gives CDR1 MNHNS, CDR2 SASEGT. Trimming shortened V by 4 bases and J by 6 bases, and 22 bases separated the two germline ends. The CDR3 here is CASSAGAGDFGSQPQHF. CDR3 nucleotide sequence: TGTGCCAGCAGTGCGGGGGCGGGGGACTTCGGGAGTCAGCCCCAGCATTTT.

This clonotype was detected a few times. This chain joins TRBV3-1 and TRBJ2-2, with D perhaps matching TRBD2 (5 bases). The V and J ends lost 6 bases and 1 base respectively, with 12 bases between them. This CDR3 region has 15 residues. Germline loops: CDR1 LGHDT, CDR2 YNNKEL (reference sequence). CDR3 protein: CASSPRTVNTGELFF. CDR3 coding DNA: TGTGCCAGCAGTCCCCGGACTGTGAACACCGGGGAGCTGTTTTTT.